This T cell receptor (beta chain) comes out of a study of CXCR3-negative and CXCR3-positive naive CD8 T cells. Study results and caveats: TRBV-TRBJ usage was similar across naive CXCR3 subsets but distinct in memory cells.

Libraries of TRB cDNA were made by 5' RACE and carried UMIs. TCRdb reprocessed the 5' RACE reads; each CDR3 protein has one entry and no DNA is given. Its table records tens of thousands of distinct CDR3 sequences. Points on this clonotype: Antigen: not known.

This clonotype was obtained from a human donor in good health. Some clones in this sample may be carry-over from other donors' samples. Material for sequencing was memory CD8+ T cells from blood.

The CDR3 sequence: CASSPTGSRETQYF. This chain uses TRBV6-2 or TRBV6-3 with TRBJ2-5. Germline V gene lookup returns CDR1 MNHEY and CDR2 SVGEGT. The CDR3 sequence is 14 residues long.